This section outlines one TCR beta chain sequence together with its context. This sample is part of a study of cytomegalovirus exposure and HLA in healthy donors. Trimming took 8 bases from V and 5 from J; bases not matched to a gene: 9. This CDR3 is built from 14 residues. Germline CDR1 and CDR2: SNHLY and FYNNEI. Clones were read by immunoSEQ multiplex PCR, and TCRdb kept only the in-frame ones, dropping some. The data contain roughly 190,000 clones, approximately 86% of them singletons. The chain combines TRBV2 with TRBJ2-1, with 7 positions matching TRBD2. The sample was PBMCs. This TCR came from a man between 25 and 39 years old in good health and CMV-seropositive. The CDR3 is CASEAGIRNNEQFF. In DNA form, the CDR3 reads TGTGCCAGCGAAGCGGGGATCAGAAACAATGAGCAGTTCTTC.